This T cell receptor (beta chain) was identified during a study of cytomegalovirus exposure and HLA in healthy donors. Whole-study results and caveats: Among immune exposure information, only CMV serostatus was available. A highly shared variant cluster was judged a likely technical artifact. An ancestry cluster, one associated with Asian ancestry, reportedly showed fewer N-insertions than the approximately 720-donor mean in a later analysis.

Germline V gene data show CDR1 as SGHDT and CDR2 as YYEEEE. The CDR3 covers 15 residues. V was cut by 3 bases and J by 0 bases, with 11 bases left in between. This PCR relied on a set of 60 Vbeta primers and 13 Jbeta primers. Profiled with immunoSEQ multiplex PCR; TCRdb holds only in-frame clones, not every one. Counted here are some 160,000 clones, 77% occurring once; the ten biggest clones make up around 1.5%. A remark on this clone: Its antigen remains unidentified.

This receptor was taken from a woman under 40 in good health and CMV-seronegative. The sequencing input was PBMCs. The rearrangement joins TRBV5-6 to TRBJ2-3; maybe TRBD1 (5 bases). The CDR3 DNA sequence: TGTGCCAGCAGCTCGACAGTGGCTAGCACAGATACGCAGTATTTT. Translated: CASSSTVASTDTQYF.